These 18 T cell receptor beta chains share one sample of origin, sequenced in a study of blood T cell repertoires in COVID-19. TCRdb's table, derived via immunoSEQ multiplex PCR, lists solely in-frame clones and lacks some. The table has about 49,000 clones, about 63% seen once. Specimen: peripheral blood. All receptors derive from a woman in her seventies with acute or convalescent COVID-19.

The rearrangement uses TRBV15 and TRBJ2-4, with 7 bases aligning to TRBD1. The J segment lost 6 bases and the V segment lost 0 bases, leaving 5 bases of the junction unmatched. This CDR3 is built from 15 residues. The germline V gene has CDR1 LNHNV and CDR2 YYDKDF (reference sequence). The CDR3 here is CATSRDRGGGNIQYF. The CDR3 nucleotides read TGTGCCACCAGCAGAGATCGAGGGGGCGGAAACATTCAGTACTTC.

Written as DNA, the CDR3 is TGTGCCAGTAGTAGCGGCCAGCCCCAGCATTTT. Translated, it gives CASSSGQPQHF. The J gene is TRBJ1-5, the V gene TRBV19; D uncertain. The V gene's germline CDR1 is LNHDA and CDR2 SQIVND (reference sequence). Trimming stripped 4 bases from V and 7 bases from J, with 5 bases between. This CDR3 spans 11 amino acids.

V usage is TRBV30 and J usage is TRBJ2-5, with TRBD2 matching over 9 bases. Germline V gene lookup returns CDR1 GTSNPN and CDR2 SVGIG (reference sequence). This CDR3 contains 17 residues. Trimming cost V 4 bases and J 2 bases; bases outside gene matches: 14. In DNA form, the CDR3 reads TGTGCCTGGACCCCCGCTACAGGACTAGCGAAGCAAGAGACCCAGTACTTC. It yields the protein CAWTPATGLAKQETQYF.

This clone was counted many times. The chain carries TRBV7-9 and TRBJ1-3, with D possibly matching TRBD1 (5 bases). Trimming cost V 5 bases and J 1 base, with 15 bases left between them. This CDR3 has 16 amino acids. CDR1 and CDR2 (germline): SEHNR, FQNEAQ (reference sequence). The chain's CDR3 is CASSHGGLHSGNTIYF. The CDR3 nucleotides read TGTGCCAGCAGCCACGGGGGATTGCATTCTGGAAACACCATATATTTT.

The chain employs TRBV4-1 and TRBJ2-1; no firm D call. Germline lookup yields CDR1 MGHRA and CDR2 YSYEKL. V shed 2 bases and J shed 5 bases, with 7 bases lying between them. The CDR3 consists of 13 residues. The CDR3 region is CASSQPYHNEQFF. The CDR3 bases are TGCGCCAGCAGCCAACCCTACCACAATGAGCAGTTCTTC.

The genes are TRBV14 and TRBJ1-2; D gene unclear. V lost 2 bases to trimming and J lost 8 bases, with 12 bases between them. This CDR3 has 13 residues. CDR1 is SGHDN and CDR2 is FVKESK in the germline V gene. In nucleotides, the CDR3 is TGTGCCAGCAGCCAACAGCCAGGTTCAGGCTACACCTTC. Encoded protein: CASSQQPGSGYTF.

The CDR3 nucleotides are TGCGCCAGCAGCGGGACTGCTCTCTCCTACGAGCAGTACTTC. This codes for CASSGTALSYEQYF. The rearrangement joins TRBV5-1 to TRBJ2-7; D is perhaps TRBD2 (6 bases). The V end was cut by 4 bases, the J end by 0 bases, with 11 bases between. The CDR3 spans 14 residues. Germline loops: CDR1 SGHRS, CDR2 YFSETQ.

This clone was seen a handful of times. The V call is TRBV20-1, the J call TRBJ2-7; perhaps TRBD1 as D (5 bases). Trimming pared 3 bases from V and 0 bases from J, leaving 12 bases between. Germline assignment: CDR1 DFQATT and CDR2 SNEGSKA (reference sequence). The CDR3 has 14 amino acids. This CDR3 reads CSASGAGNSYEQYF. The CDR3, as DNA: TGCAGTGCTAGTGGGGCAGGGAACTCCTACGAGCAGTACTTC.

Notes on this clone: A junction boundary mismatches the germline segment, possibly from a read error. The chain employs TRBV30 and TRBJ2-3, with 11 bases lining up with TRBD2. The germline V gene has CDR1 GTSNPN and CDR2 SVGIG (reference sequence). The CDR3 totals 12 residues. DNA for the CDR3: TGTGCCTGGAGCCCCAATACTAGCGGGAGTAGATTT. Its protein is CAWSPNTSGSRF.

The chain uses TRBV19 and TRBJ1-4; a weak D match, TRBD1 (6 bases). The CDR3 contains 13 residues. V lost 6 bases and J 5 bases, leaving 10 bases between the germline ends. The germline CDR1 and CDR2 sequences are LNHDA and SQIVND (reference sequence). The CDR3 protein is CASSRTGNEKLFF. In nucleotides, the CDR3 is TGTGCCAGTAGCAGAACAGGGAATGAAAAACTGTTTTTT.

This clone was observed a handful of times. This chain connects TRBV3-1 (or the pseudogene TRBV3-2) to TRBJ1-2, with TRBD1 identical over 8 bases. Germline assignment: CDR1 LGHDT and CDR2 YNNKEL (reference sequence). The CDR3 totals 13 residues. Trimming at V came to 1 base and at J to 8 bases, leaving 3 bases not matched to a gene. CDR3 loop: CASSQGTGMGYTF. In DNA, the CDR3 is TGTGCCAGCAGCCAAGGGACAGGGATGGGCTACACCTTC.

This clone was seen only a few times. The chain combines TRBV4-1 with TRBJ2-5; 7 bases map to TRBD2. V dropped 1 base and J dropped 1; count of bases not matched to a gene: 6. The CDR3 extends over 16 amino acids. The germline CDR1 and CDR2 sequences are MGHRA and YSYEKL. DNA of the CDR3: TGCGCCAGCAGCCAAGTAATAGCGGGTAGCCAAGAGACCCAGTACTTC. It codes for CASSQVIAGSQETQYF.

This sequence joins TRBV12-5 and TRBJ2-3; D is unresolved. The germline gives CDR1 LGHNT, CDR2 FRNRAP. The length of the CDR3 is 12 residues. The V and J ends lost 7 bases and 2 bases respectively, with 7 bases between them. The CDR3 DNA sequence: TGTGCTAGTGCTAGAGACACAGATACGCAGTATTTT. Protein sequence: CASARDTDTQYF.

The J gene is TRBJ1-5, the V gene TRBV28; TRBD1 might be the D (6 bases). The V end lost 3 bases, the J end lost 8 bases, and 14 bases lay between the germline ends. The length of the CDR3 is 14 residues. Germline V gene sequence: CDR1 MDHEN, CDR2 SYDVKM. The CDR3 reads CASSFPHREKPQHF. CDR3 bases: TGTGCCAGCAGTTTCCCCCACAGGGAAAAGCCCCAGCATTTT.

The chain combines TRBV4-3 with TRBJ1-2; a possible D gene is TRBD1 (6 bases). The germline gives CDR1 LGHNA, CDR2 YSLEER. The V end was cut by 0 bases, the J end by 0 bases, with 17 bases between. This CDR3 comprises 18 residues. CDR3 loop: CASSQEISRTAANYGYTF. CDR3 DNA sequence: TGCGCCAGCAGCCAAGAAATAAGTAGGACAGCTGCTAACTATGGCTACACCTTC.

This clone was detected only a few times. The chain uses TRBV20-1 and TRBJ1-6, with D possibly TRBD1 on 5 matching bases. The CDR3 has 15 amino acids. Germline CDR1 reads DFQATT; CDR2 reads SNEGSKA (reference sequence). V was cut by 3 bases and J by 6 bases, with 15 bases left in between. CDR3 sequence: CSASGQGIGNSPLHF. For the CDR3, the DNA is TGCAGTGCTAGTGGCCAGGGTATCGGTAATTCACCCCTCCACTTT.

There are a few counts of this clone. Other DNA sequences of this sample code for an identical CDR3. The CDR3 region is CASSYSRGRTEAFF. CDR3 DNA: TGTGCCAGCAGTTACTCGCGGGGAAGGACTGAAGCTTTCTTT. The chain recombines TRBV6-2 or TRBV6-3 with TRBJ1-1; D is unclear. V lost 0 bases to trimming and J lost 5 bases, with 10 bases between them. Per the germline V gene, CDR1 is MNHEY and CDR2 is SVGEGT. This CDR3 comprises 14 residues.

This clone ranks as medium-sized. This chain uses TRBV4-1 with TRBJ1-6; 10 bases fit TRBD1. J gave up 10 bases and V 1 base, and 10 bases lay outside the gene matches. Germline V gene sequence: CDR1 MGHRA, CDR2 YSYEKL. CDR3 size: 17 residues. The CDR3 DNA follows: TGCGCCAGCAGCCAAGTGCTCGACAGGGGGCCGGGGTCACCCCTCCACTTT. The encoded protein is CASSQVLDRGPGSPLHF.